A single sample gave rise to the 9 T cell receptor beta chains below, sequenced in a study of T cells after yellow fever vaccination. TCRdb reprocessed the 5' RACE reads via MiXCR and lists one record per CDR3 protein. The sample yields under 700,000 distinct CDR3 sequences, about a sixth seen once. This material consisted of PBMCs, taken about 5 days after the first yellow fever vaccination. These receptors all come from a man between 18 and 29 years old who received the YFV17D yellow fever vaccine.

The chain is built from TRBV7-2 and TRBJ1-1, with D unresolved. Germline loops: CDR1 SGHTA, CDR2 FQGNSA. Trimming removed 5 bases at V and 4 bases at J, with 11 bases between. This CDR3 has 13 residues. The CDR3: CASSLYGSTEAFF. DNA of the CDR3: TGTGCCAGCAGCCTATACGGTTCCACTGAAGCTTTCTTT.

This clonotype was seen more than once but under ten times. The chain couples TRBV7-9 to TRBJ2-7; no clear D. The CDR3 runs 14 residues. Germline V gene lookup returns CDR1 SEHNR and CDR2 FQNEAQ (reference sequence). V dropped 1 base and J dropped 3 bases, with 10 bases sitting between them. As DNA, the CDR3 is TGTGCCAGCAGCTTAGGCGGCCTGATCTACGAGCAGTACGTC. Its translation is CASSLGGLIYEQYV.

The chain uses TRBV7-9 and TRBJ1-1, with TRBD1 matching 9 bases. V lost 6 bases to trimming and J lost 6 bases; unmatched junction nucleotides: 8. In germline, CDR1 is SEHNR, CDR2 FQNEAQ (reference sequence). This CDR3 has 14 amino acids. CDR3 residues: CASSSGTGRSEAFF. The CDR3 region has the DNA TGTGCCAGCAGTTCCGGGACAGGGAGGTCTGAAGCTTTCTTT.

This clonotype was detected ten times or more. The chain combines TRBV5-1 with TRBJ2-3; 7 bases are shared with TRBD2. The CDR3 sequence is 16 residues long. V shed 0 bases, J shed 1 base, and the junction held 5 bases outside the gene matches. The germline CDR1 and CDR2 sequences are SGHRS and YFSETQ. As DNA, the CDR3 is TGCGCCAGCAGCTTGGCCATGGCGGGGGGCACAGATACGCAGTATTTT. The encoded protein is CASSLAMAGGTDTQYF.

Only a few counts were recorded for this clonotype. This chain uses TRBV19 with TRBJ2-2; 7 bases line up with TRBD1. V trimming: 6 bases; J trimming: 2 bases; junction bases outside the gene matches: 12. The CDR3 length is 17 residues. The germline gives CDR1 LNHDA, CDR2 SQIVND (reference sequence). CDR3 amino acids: CASSPDRAYRNTGELFF. The DNA for the CDR3 is TGTGCCAGTAGCCCCGACAGGGCTTACCGAAACACCGGGGAGCTGTTTTTT.

This clonotype was detected a few times. The J gene is TRBJ1-3, the V gene TRBV5-1; tentative D call: TRBD1 (6 bases). V lost 0 bases, J lost 0 bases, and 16 bases lay in between. Germline values: CDR1 SGHRS, CDR2 YFSETQ. This CDR3 has 18 residues. This CDR3 reads CASSLETGPFFSGNTIYF. CDR3 DNA sequence: TGCGCCAGCAGCTTGGAGACAGGACCCTTTTTCTCTGGAAACACCATATATTTT.

The chain links TRBV6-1 to TRBJ1-5, with D unclear. Germline CDR1 MNHNS, CDR2 SASEGT. V was trimmed by 7 bases and J by 3 bases, leaving 13 bases between them. This CDR3 region has 14 residues. CDR3 loop: CASTKPQTNQPQHF. The CDR3 region has the DNA TGTGCCAGCACCAAGCCCCAAACCAATCAGCCCCAGCATTTT.

The J gene is TRBJ1-1, the V gene TRBV5-6, with D tentatively TRBD1 (6 bases). V lost 4 bases to trimming and J lost 0 bases, with 7 bases between them. The CDR3 consists of 13 residues. CDR1 is SGHDT and CDR2 is YYEEEE in the germline V gene. Here the CDR3 DNA reads TGTGCCAGCAGCGGACAGCTGAACACTGAAGCTTTCTTT. Its protein product is CASSGQLNTEAFF.

V usage is TRBV2 and J usage is TRBJ2-1; D unresolved. Germline-derived CDR1 and CDR2 are SNHLY and FYNNEI. Trimming cost V 7 bases and J 9 bases, with 7 bases left between them. This CDR3 has 10 amino acids. The CDR3 region has the DNA TGTGCCAGCAAGGAAGGTGAGCAGTTCTTC. Translating gives CASKEGEQFF.